These T cell receptor beta chains were read from a single sample in a study of T cell repertoires in cytomegalovirus infection. TCRdb reprocessed the reads via MiXCR and lists one record per CDR3 protein. The data hold a few hundred thousand distinct CDR3 sequences, with around a sixth observed a single time. Sequencing input: PBMCs. These TCRs come from a human donor in good health (CMV status not recorded). Some clones in this sample may be carry-over from other donors' samples. Each CDR3 is given with its conserved first and last residue. D genes are given only for firm matches. Not every row has a clone size; where given, it reads once, few, many or a size class.

>TRBJ2-5|TRBD1|.|TRBV6-1
CASSEQQGSGETQYF
TGTGCCAGCAGTGAACAACAGGGGTCGGGAGAGACCCAGTACTTC
>TRBJ2-5|.|few|TRBV11-3
CASSLWGDKETQYF
TGTGCCAGCAGCTTATGGGGGGATAAAGAGACCCAGTACTTC
>TRBJ2-5|.|few|TRBV10-3
CAISGQPQETQYF
TGTGCCATCAGTGGTCAGCCACAAGAGACCCAGTACTTC
>TRBJ1-2|TRBD1|few|TRBV27
CASSLTGVDYGYTF
TGTGCCAGCAGTTTGACAGGGGTTGACTATGGCTACACCTTC
>TRBJ1-1|.|many|TRBV7-9
CASSLRRGLIGNTEAFF
TGTGCCAGCAGCTTACGTAGAGGGTTGATTGGGAACACTGAAGCTTTCTTT
>TRBJ2-3|TRBD2|.|TRBV20-1
CSARDPRGGDTQYF
TGCAGTGCTAGAGATCCCCGGGGGGGAGATACGCAGTATTTT
>TRBJ2-7|.|few|TRBV20-1
CSARDWGSSYEQYF
TGCAGTGCTAGAGACTGGGGGAGCTCCTACGAGCAGTACTTC
>TRBJ2-2|.|many|TRBV7-2
CASSTNRNGELFF
TGTGCCAGCAGCACTAATCGCAACGGGGAGCTGTTTTTT
>TRBJ2-5|TRBD2|.|TRBV20-1
CSARDLGTTSQETQYF
TGCAGTGCTAGAGATTTAGGGACTACCAGTCAAGAGACCCAGTACTTC
>TRBJ2-7|.|few|TRBV4-3
CASSQDRFSSYEQYF
TGCGCCAGCAGCCAAGACCGGTTTTCCTCCTACGAGCAGTACTTC
>TRBJ2-5|TRBD2|many|TRBV7-2
CASSLVVPSGGQLAQETQYF
TGTGCCAGCAGCTTAGTCGTCCCTAGCGGGGGGCAGTTGGCGCAAGAGACCCAGTACTTC